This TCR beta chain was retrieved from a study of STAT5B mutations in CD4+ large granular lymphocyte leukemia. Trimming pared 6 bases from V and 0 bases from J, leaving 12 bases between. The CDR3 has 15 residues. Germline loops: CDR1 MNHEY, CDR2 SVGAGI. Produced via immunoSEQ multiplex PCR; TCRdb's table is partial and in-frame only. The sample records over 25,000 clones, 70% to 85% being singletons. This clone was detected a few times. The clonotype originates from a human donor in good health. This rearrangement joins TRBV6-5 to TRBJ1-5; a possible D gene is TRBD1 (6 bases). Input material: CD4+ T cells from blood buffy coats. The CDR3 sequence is CASSPDSFSNQPQHF. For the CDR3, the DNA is TGTGCCAGCAGCCCGGACAGCTTTAGCAATCAGCCCCAGCATTTT.